The following is a T cell receptor beta chain sequence with its context. This entry is derived from a study of cytomegalovirus exposure and HLA in healthy donors. PCR employed 60 Vbeta and 13 Jbeta primers. Using immunoSEQ multiplex PCR, the repertoire was profiled, and TCRdb retains in-frame clones only, with some absent. This sample has over 130,000 clones; over 75% occur once, and the top ten carry approximately 2.4%. This CDR3 comprises 14 residues. The V end was cut by 4 bases, the J end by 6 bases, with 13 bases between. Germline CDR1 is SGHVS and CDR2 is FNYEAQ. This sequence joins TRBV7-6 and TRBJ2-1; a weak D match, TRBD2 (6 bases). Input material: PBMCs. The origin of this receptor is a male donor in good health and CMV-seronegative. CDR3: CASSSGTGLNEQFF. Written as DNA, the CDR3 is TGTGCCAGCAGCTCCGGGACTGGACTCAATGAGCAGTTCTTC. The whole variable domain, remainder taken from reference TRBV7-6 and TRBJ2-1, is GAGVSQSPRYKVTKRGQDVALRCDPISGHVSLYWYRQALGQGPEFLTYFNYEAQQDKSGLPNDRFSAERPEGSISTLTIQRTEQRDSAMYRCASSSGTGLNEQFFGPGTRLTVL.